This T cell receptor (beta chain) was recorded in a study of OX40 agonist ivuxolimab in advanced cancers. Study-wide background: Dose-escalation subjects each had hepatocellular carcinoma, melanoma, renal cell or head and neck cancer. From 23 to 79 years was the age range, with a mean of 60 years, and 65% to 90% were male. Prior therapy, whether anti-PD-1, anti-PD-L1 or anti-CTLA-4, was allowed, and under 50% had some. General observations from the study: The antigen specificity of the peripheral T cells (those that were expanded) was not determined.

The assay was immunoSEQ multiplex PCR, and TCRdb's table has in-frame clones only and misses some. The sample has about 55,000 clones, roughly 90% seen once. About this clone: Its antigen is still unknown.

This CDR3 has 14 residues. V lost 5 bases to trimming and J lost 5 bases, with 16 bases between them. The germline V gene encodes CDR1 MNHNY and CDR2 SVGAGI (reference sequence). Material: CD4+ or CD8+ T cells sorted from blood, obtained in a trial of the OX40 agonist ivuxolimab. The chain uses TRBV6-6 and TRBJ2-7; no firm D call. The clonotype was recovered from an adult with an advanced solid tumor such as melanoma, head and neck, liver or kidney cancer. The DNA of the CDR3 is TGTGCCAGCAGTGACACGGACCGCCCCCACGAGCAGTACTTC. As protein: CASSDTDRPHEQYF.